A few counts support the clone carrying this TCR beta chain. Germline V gene lookup returns CDR1 SGHTA and CDR2 FQGNSA. The CDR3 covers 13 residues. Trimming took 5 bases from V and 0 from J; bases not matched to a gene: 0. This sample was taken from a study of control samples from healthy donors and cancer patients. This table comes from immunoSEQ multiplex PCR, and its TCRdb copy is limited to in-frame clones, with some not included. The sample lists about 78,000 clones, about 89% occurring once. Material for sequencing was blood. The receptor comes from a woman aged 55-70 years in good health. The genes are TRBV7-2 and TRBJ2-5; 7 bases agree with TRBD1. Here the CDR3 DNA reads TGTGCCAGCAGCGGACAGGACCAAGAGACCCAGTACTTC. It translates to CASSGQDQETQYF.